A single TCR beta chain is shown here with its context. This sample stems from a study of cytomegalovirus exposure and HLA in healthy donors. Primers included in the PCR were 60 Vbeta and 13 Jbeta primers. Measured with immunoSEQ multiplex PCR; TCRdb has only the in-frame clones, and not every one. The data hold about 160,000 clones, with less than 85% observed a single time. The sequenced material came from PBMCs. This sequence originates from a man aged 40-50 years in good health and CMV-seronegative.

This chain's CDR3 is CSARQAEAFF. For the CDR3, the DNA is TGCAGTGCTCGACAGGCTGAAGCTTTCTTT. The chain recombines TRBV20-1 with TRBJ1-1, with D possibly being TRBD1 (6 bases). There are 10 residues in the CDR3. V was clipped by 5 bases and J by 6 bases, with 7 bases between them. CDR1 and CDR2 (germline): DFQATT, SNEGSKA (reference sequence).